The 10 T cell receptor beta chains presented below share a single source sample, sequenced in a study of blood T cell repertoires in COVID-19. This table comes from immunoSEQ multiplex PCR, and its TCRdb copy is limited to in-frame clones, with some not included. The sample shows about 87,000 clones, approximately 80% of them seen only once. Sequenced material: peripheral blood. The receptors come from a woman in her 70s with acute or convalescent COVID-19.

The CDR3 reads CASSVAPSGGYTF. The CDR3 DNA is TGTGCCAGCAGCGTAGCTCCCTCAGGTGGCTACACCTTC. The chain uses TRBV9 and TRBJ1-2; no firm D call. The CDR3 is 13 residues long. Germline-derived CDR1 and CDR2 are SGDLS and YYNGEE. V lost 0 bases and J lost 7, with 10 bases in between.

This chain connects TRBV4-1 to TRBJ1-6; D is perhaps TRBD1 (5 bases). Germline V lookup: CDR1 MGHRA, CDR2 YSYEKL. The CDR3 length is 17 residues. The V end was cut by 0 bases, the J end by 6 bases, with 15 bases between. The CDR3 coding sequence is TGCGCCAGCAGCCAAGAAGGACGGGGGAGGGGTAATTCACCCCTCCACTTT. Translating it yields CASSQEGRGRGNSPLHF.

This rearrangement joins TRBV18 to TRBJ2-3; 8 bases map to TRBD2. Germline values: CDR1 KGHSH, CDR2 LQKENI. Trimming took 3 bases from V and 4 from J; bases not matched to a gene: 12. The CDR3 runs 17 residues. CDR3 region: CASSPLSGKGVPDTQYF. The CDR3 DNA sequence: TGTGCCAGCTCACCCCTTAGCGGGAAAGGGGTTCCAGATACGCAGTATTTT.

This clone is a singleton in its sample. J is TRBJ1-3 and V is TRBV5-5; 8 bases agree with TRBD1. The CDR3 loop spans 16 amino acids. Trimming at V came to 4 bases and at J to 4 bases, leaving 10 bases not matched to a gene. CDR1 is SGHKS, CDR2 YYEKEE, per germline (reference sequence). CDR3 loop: CASSTRDRLSGNTIYF. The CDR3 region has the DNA TGTGCCAGCAGCACTAGGGACAGGTTGTCAGGAAACACCATATATTTT. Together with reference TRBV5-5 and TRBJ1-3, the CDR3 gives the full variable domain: DAGVTQSPTHLIKTRGQQVTLRCSPISGHKSVSWYQQVLGQGPQFIFQYYEKEERGRGNFPDRFSARQFPNYSSELNVNALLLGDSALYLCASSTRDRLSGNTIYFGEGSWLTVV.

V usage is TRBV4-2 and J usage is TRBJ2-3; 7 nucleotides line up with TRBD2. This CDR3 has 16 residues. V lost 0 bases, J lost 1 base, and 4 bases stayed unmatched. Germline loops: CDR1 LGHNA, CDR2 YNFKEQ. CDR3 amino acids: CASSQESGGGTDTQYF. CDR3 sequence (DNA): TGTGCCAGCAGCCAAGAGTCGGGGGGAGGCACAGATACGCAGTATTTT.

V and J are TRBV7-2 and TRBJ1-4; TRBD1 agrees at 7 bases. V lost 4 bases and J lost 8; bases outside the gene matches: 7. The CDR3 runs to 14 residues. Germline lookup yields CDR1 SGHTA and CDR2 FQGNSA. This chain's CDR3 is CASSSGTVREKLFF. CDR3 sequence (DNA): TGTGCCAGCAGCTCCGGGACAGTGAGGGAAAAACTGTTTTTT. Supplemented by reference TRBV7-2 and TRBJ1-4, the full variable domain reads GAGVSQSPSNKVTEKGKDVELRCDPISGHTALYWYRQSLGQGLEFLIYFQGNSAPDKSGLPSDRFSAERTGGSVSTLTIQRTQQEDSAVYLCASSSGTVREKLFFGSGTQLSVL.

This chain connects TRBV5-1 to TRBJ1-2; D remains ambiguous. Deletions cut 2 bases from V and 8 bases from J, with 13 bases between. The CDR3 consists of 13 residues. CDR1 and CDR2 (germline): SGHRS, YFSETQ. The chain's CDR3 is CASSLADGVGYTF. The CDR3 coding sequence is TGCGCCAGCAGCTTAGCGGACGGTGTGGGCTACACCTTC. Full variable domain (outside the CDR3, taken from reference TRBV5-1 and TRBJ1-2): KAGVTQTPRYLIKTRGQQVTLSCSPISGHRSVSWYQQTPGQGLQFLFEYFSETQRNKGNFPGRFSGRQFSNSRSEMNVSTLELGDSALYLCASSLADGVGYTFGSGTRLTVV.

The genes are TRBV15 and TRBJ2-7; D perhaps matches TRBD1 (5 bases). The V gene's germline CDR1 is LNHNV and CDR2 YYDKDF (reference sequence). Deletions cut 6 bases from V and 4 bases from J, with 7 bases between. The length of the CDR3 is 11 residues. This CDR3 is CATSRGYEQYF. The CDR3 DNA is TGTGCCACCAGTAGGGGTTACGAGCAGTACTTC.

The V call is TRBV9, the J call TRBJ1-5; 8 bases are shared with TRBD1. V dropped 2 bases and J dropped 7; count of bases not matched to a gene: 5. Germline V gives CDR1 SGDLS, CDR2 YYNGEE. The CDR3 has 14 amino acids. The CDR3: CASSVGQDPQPQHF. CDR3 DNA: TGTGCCAGCAGCGTGGGACAGGACCCCCAGCCCCAGCATTTT.

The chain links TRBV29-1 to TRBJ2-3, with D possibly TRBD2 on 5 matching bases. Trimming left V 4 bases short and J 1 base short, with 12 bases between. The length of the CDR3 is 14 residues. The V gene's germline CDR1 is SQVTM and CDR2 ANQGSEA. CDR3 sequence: CSVGERQGTDTQYF. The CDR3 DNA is TGCAGCGTTGGGGAGCGGCAGGGCACAGATACGCAGTATTTT.